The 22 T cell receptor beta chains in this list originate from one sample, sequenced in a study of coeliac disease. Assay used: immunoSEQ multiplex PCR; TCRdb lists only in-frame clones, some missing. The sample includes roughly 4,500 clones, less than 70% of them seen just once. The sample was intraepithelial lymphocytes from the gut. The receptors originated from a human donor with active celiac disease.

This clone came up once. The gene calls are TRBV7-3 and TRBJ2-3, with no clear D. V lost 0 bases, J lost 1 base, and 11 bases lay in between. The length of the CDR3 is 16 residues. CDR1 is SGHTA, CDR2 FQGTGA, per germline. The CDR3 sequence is CASSLTPNTGTDTQYF. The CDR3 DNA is TGTGCCAGCAGCTTAACGCCCAACACAGGCACAGATACGCAGTATTTT.

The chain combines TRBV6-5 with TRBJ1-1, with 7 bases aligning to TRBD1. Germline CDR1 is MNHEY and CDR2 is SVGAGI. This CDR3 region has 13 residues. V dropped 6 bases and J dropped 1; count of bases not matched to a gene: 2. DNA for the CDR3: TGTGCCAGCAGACAGGGGCAGAACACTGAAGCTTTCTTT. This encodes CASRQGQNTEAFF.

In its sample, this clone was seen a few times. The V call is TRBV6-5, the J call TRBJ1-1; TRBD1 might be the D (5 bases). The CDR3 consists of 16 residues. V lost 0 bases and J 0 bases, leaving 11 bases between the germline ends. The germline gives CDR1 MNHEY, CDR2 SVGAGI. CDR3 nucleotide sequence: TGTGCCAGCAGTTACTCGAGCAGGGCTTTGAACACTGAAGCTTTCTTT. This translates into CASSYSSRALNTEAFF.

The CDR3 is CASRGPTGRSYEQYF. In nucleotides, the CDR3 is TGTGCCAGCAGAGGCCCGACAGGAAGATCCTACGAGCAGTACTTC. This rearrangement joins TRBV6-5 to TRBJ2-7, with a tentative D call TRBD1 (6 bases). Germline V lookup: CDR1 MNHEY, CDR2 SVGAGI. Trimming cost V 6 bases and J 1 base, with 16 bases left between them. This CDR3 spans 15 amino acids.

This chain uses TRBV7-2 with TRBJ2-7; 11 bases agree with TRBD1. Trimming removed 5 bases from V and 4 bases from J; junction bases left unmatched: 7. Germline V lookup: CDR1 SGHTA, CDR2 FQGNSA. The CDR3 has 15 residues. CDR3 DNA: TGTGCCAGCAGCCCCGGACAGGGGGCAGGTTACGAGCAGTACTTC. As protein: CASSPGQGAGYEQYF. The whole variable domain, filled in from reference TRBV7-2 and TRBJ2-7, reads GAGVSQSPSNKVTEKGKDVELRCDPISGHTALYWYRQSLGQGLEFLIYFQGNSAPDKSGLPSDRFSAERTGGSVSTLTIQRTQQEDSAVYLCASSPGQGAGYEQYFGPGTRLTVT.

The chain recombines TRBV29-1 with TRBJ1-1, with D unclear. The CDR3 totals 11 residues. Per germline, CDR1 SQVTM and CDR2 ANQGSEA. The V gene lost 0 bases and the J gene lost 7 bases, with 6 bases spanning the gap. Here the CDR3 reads CSVEDLIEAFF. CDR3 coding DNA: TGCAGCGTTGAAGATCTTATTGAAGCTTTCTTT.

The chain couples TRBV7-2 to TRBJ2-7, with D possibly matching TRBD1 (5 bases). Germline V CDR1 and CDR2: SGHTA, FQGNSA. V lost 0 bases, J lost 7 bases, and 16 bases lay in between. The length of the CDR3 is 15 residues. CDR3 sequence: CASSLAPIAGMEQYF. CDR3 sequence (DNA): TGTGCCAGCAGCTTAGCGCCCATCGCAGGGATGGAGCAGTACTTC.

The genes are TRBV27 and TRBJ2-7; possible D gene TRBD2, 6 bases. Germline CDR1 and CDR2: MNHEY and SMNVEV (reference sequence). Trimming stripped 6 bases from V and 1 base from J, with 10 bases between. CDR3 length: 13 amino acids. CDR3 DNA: TGTGCCAGCAGGAGGACTACGTCCTACGAGCAGTACTTC. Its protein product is CASRRTTSYEQYF.

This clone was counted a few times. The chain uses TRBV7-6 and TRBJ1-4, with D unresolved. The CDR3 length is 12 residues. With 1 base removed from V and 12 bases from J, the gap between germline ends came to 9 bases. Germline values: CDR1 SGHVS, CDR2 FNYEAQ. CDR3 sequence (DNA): TGTGCCAGCAGCTTAGGAGGTCAACAACTGTTTTTT. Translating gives CASSLGGQQLFF. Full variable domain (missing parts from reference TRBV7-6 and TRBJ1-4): GAGVSQSPRYKVTKRGQDVALRCDPISGHVSLYWYRQALGQGPEFLTYFNYEAQQDKSGLPNDRFSAERPEGSISTLTIQRTEQRDSAMYRCASSLGGQQLFFGSGTQLSVL.

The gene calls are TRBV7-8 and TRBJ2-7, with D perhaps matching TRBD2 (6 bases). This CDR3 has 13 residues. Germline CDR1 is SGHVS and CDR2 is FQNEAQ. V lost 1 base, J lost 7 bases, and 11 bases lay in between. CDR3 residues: CASSLDLGREQYF. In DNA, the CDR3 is TGTGCCAGCAGCTTAGACTTAGGGAGGGAGCAGTACTTC. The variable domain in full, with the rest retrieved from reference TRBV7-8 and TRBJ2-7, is GAGVSQSPRYKVAKRGQDVALRCDPISGHVSLFWYQQALGQGPEFLTYFQNEAQLDKSGLPSDRFFAERPEGSVSTLKIQRTQQEDSAVYLCASSLDLGREQYFGPGTRLTVT.

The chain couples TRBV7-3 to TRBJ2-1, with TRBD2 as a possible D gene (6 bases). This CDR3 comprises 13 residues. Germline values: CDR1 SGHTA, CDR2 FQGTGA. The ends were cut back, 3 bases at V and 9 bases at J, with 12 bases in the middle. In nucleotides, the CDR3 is TGTGCCAGCAGCTTGGGACTTACCGGTGAGCAGTTCTTC. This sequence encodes CASSLGLTGEQFF.

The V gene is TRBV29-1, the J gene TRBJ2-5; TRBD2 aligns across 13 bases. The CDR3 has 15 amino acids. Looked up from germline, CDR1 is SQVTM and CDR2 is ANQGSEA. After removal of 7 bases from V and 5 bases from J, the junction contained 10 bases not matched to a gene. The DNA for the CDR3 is TGCAGCGACGCCCCGGGGACTAGCGGGGCTGAGACCCAGTACTTC. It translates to CSDAPGTSGAETQYF.

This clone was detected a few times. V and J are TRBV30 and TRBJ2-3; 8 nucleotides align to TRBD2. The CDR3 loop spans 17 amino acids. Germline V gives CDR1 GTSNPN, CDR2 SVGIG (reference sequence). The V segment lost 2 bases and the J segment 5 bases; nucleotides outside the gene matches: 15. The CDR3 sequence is CAWSSIFSGKGIDTQYF. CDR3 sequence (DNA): TGTGCCTGGAGTAGCATTTTTAGCGGGAAGGGTATAGATACGCAGTATTTT.

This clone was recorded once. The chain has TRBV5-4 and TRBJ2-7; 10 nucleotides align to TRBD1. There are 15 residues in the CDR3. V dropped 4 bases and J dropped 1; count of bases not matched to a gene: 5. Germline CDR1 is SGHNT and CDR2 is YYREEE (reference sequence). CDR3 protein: CASSDRGLGSYEQYF. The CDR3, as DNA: TGTGCCAGCAGCGACAGGGGGCTGGGATCCTACGAGCAGTACTTC.

As DNA, the CDR3 is TGTGCCAGCAGTCCTCGCCAAACTGGACAAAGTCGGGCCAACGTCCTGACTTTC. Translated: CASSPRQTGQSRANVLTF. V is TRBV25-1 and J is TRBJ2-6; a possible D gene is TRBD1 (5 bases). The CDR3 has 18 residues. The germline V gene encodes CDR1 MGHDK and CDR2 SYGVNS. The V end was cut by 5 bases, the J end by 5 bases, with 22 bases between.

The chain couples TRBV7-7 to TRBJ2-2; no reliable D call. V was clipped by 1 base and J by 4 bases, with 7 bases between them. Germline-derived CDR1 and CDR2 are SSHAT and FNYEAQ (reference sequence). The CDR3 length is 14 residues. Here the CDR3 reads CASSLEHATGELFF. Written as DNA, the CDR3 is TGTGCCAGCAGCTTAGAACACGCCACCGGGGAGCTGTTTTTT.

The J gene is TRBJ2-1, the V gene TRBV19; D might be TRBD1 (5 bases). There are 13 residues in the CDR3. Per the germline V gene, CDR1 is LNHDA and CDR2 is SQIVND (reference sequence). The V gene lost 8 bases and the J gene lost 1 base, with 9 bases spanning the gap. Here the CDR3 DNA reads TGTGCCAGTCAGGGCATTTCCTACAATGAGCAGTTCTTC. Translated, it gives CASQGISYNEQFF. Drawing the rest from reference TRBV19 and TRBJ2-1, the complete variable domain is DGGITQSPKYLFRKEGQNVTLSCEQNLNHDAMYWYRQDPGQGLRLIYYSQIVNDFQKGDIAEGYSVSREKKESFPLTVTSAQKNPTAFYLCASQGISYNEQFFGPGTRLTVL.

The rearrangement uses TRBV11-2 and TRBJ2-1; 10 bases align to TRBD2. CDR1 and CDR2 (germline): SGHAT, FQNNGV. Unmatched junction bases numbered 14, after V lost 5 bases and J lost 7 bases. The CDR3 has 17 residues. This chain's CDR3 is CASSREAGTSVENEQFF. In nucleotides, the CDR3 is TGTGCCAGCAGCCGCGAGGCGGGGACTAGCGTTGAAAATGAGCAGTTCTTC.

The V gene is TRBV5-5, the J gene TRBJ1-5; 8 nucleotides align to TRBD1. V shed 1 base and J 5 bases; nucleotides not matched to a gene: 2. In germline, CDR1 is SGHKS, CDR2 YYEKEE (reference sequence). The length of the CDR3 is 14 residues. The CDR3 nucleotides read TGTGCCAGCAGCTTGCAGGGGGCCTATCAGCCCCAGCATTTT. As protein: CASSLQGAYQPQHF. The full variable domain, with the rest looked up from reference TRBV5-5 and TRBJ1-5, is DAGVTQSPTHLIKTRGQQVTLRCSPISGHKSVSWYQQVLGQGPQFIFQYYEKEERGRGNFPDRFSARQFPNYSSELNVNALLLGDSALYLCASSLQGAYQPQHFGDGTRLSIL.

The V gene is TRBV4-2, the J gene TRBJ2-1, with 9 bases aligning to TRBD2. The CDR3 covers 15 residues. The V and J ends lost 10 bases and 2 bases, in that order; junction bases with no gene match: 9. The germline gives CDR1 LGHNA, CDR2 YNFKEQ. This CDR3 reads CATQTGLAPYNEQFF. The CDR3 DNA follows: TGTGCCACCCAGACAGGACTAGCGCCCTACAATGAGCAGTTCTTC.

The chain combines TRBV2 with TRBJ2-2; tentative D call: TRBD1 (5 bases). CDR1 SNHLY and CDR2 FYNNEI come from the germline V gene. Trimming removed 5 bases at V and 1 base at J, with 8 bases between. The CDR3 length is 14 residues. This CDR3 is CASSPTENTGELFF. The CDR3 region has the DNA TGTGCCAGCAGTCCGACAGAGAACACCGGGGAGCTGTTTTTT.

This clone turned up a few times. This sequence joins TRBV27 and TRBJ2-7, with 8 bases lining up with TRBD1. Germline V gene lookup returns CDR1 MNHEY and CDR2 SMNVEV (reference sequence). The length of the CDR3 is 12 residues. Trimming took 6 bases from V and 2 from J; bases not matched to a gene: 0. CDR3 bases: TGTGCCAGCAGACAGGGGGCCTACGAGCAGTACTTC. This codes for CASRQGAYEQYF.